This entry describes one T cell receptor beta chain. Its specificity is not known. The V segment lost 6 bases and the J segment 1 base; nucleotides outside the gene matches: 2. The germline gives CDR1 MGHDK, CDR2 SYGVNS. The CDR3 contains 14 residues. The source of the sample is a study of shared clonotypes between healthy human individuals. Study context: Researchers assigned three CD4 naive, three CD4 memory, two CD8 naive and one CD8 memory plate to each donor. Points from the study as a whole: Sorted-subset sequencing was shown by rarefaction to be incomplete despite large depth. It was only blood that was sampled, and tissue repertoires likely differ.

Method: immunoSEQ multiplex PCR; TCRdb's copy keeps in-frame clones and lacks some. Of some 2,500,000 clones in the sample, roughly 90% were seen once. The source is a man younger than 35 in good health. Some clones in this sample may be carry-over from other donors' samples. Specimen: naive CD4+ T cells from PBMCs. Subset meaning: CD45RA+ positively selected. The chain combines TRBV25-1 with TRBJ2-2; 7 bases line up with TRBD1. CDR3: CASRDRRNTGELFF. The DNA of the CDR3 is TGTGCCAGCAGGGACAGGAGGAACACCGGGGAGCTGTTTTTT.